This T cell receptor (beta chain) was sequenced during a study of blood T cell repertoires in COVID-19. Across the whole study: Collection of acute and convalescent COVID-19 samples took place in the United States, Italy and Spain.

How the authors handled the data: Reference gene primer amplification gave estimated nucleated cell counts. The method was immunoSEQ multiplex PCR; TCRdb's version includes in-frame clones alone and lacks a portion of them. For V, J and clone size, that table is used; D and trimming come from the DNA. The top ten clones hold 7.6% of a sample with 150,000 to 200,000 clones, 75% to 90% of them seen once. The CDR3 length is 15 residues. The V and J ends lost 5 bases and 2 bases, in that order; junction bases with no gene match: 8. The germline V gene has CDR1 LNHDA and CDR2 SQIVND (reference sequence). The Seattle patients joined while their infection was active and were tracked longitudinally afterward.

The sample consisted of peripheral blood. The chain combines TRBV19 with TRBJ1-1, with 7 bases lining up with TRBD1. This sequence was found in a woman between 70 and 85 years old with COVID-19, enrolled during active disease. CDR3: CASSALGGGNTEAFF. CDR3 coding DNA: TGTGCCAGTAGTGCCCTAGGAGGGGGCAACACTGAAGCTTTCTTT.